This TCR beta chain comes out of a study of T-cell memory formation after mild COVID-19. Overall study context: Largely, the TCR clusters proved donor specific. Study-level findings and limits: Mainly CM and EM harbored the contracting CD4+ clones; mainly EMRA harbored the CD8+ ones. Clones that contracted from day 15 to 85 were balanced CD4/CD8, while later expanders leaned CD4+. Nothing showed for sure that second-wave clones peaking on day 37 were SARS-CoV-2 specific.

TCRdb processed the 5' RACE reads anew with MiXCR; each CDR3 protein has one entry. The sample contains 100,000 to 120,000 distinct CDR3 sequences, about a sixth of which appear only once. A few counts support this clonotype. Its cognate antigen is unknown. The CDR3 sequence is 13 residues long. Trimming removed 5 bases from V and 5 bases from J; junction bases left unmatched: 3. Germline CDR1 LNHDA, CDR2 SQIVND (reference sequence). V and J are TRBV19 and TRBJ1-1; 9 positions match TRBD1. Sequencing used PBMCs or a T cell subset sorted from them (not recorded which). The sequence came from a man between 18 and 29 years old who had mild COVID-19 (a few samples of this study predate the infection). Cell type and time point are not known. The CDR3: CASSEQGATEAFF. In nucleotides, the CDR3 is TGTGCCAGTAGTGAACAGGGGGCAACTGAAGCTTTCTTT.